Shown below are 29 T cell receptor beta chains from a single sample sequenced in a study of CXCR3-negative and CXCR3-positive naive CD8 T cells (dated by TCRdb to about 2019). Sequencing relied on a NextSeq 550. The Human TCR Profiling Kit (MiLaboratory) was used to make UMI-labeled 5' RACE TRB cDNA libraries. Based on TCRdb reprocessing of the reads, there is one entry per CDR3 protein sequence, and DNA is missing. The sample table gives approximately 38,000 distinct CDR3 sequences. Jointly, the top ten make up 6.5% to 8.5% of the sample. The specimen sequenced was memory CD8+ T cells from blood. Taken with the paper, the label for cell subset or site translates to: conventional CD8+ memory T cells (TMEM), sorted as controls. These receptors came from a human donor in good health. Some clones in this sample may be carry-over from other donors' samples.

This CDR3 is CSARDLRESYEQYF. The chain joins TRBV20-1 to TRBJ2-7; TCRdb's D gene call, TRBD2, goes unchecked for lack of DNA. Germline CDR1 reads DFQATT; CDR2 reads SNEGSKA (reference sequence). This CDR3 is built from 14 residues.

This chain links TRBV4-2 with TRBJ1-2; TCRdb's assignment of TRBD1 cannot be checked, as there is no DNA. The length of the CDR3 is 15 residues. Germline CDR1 LGHNA, CDR2 YNFKEQ. Here the CDR3 reads CASSQEDRVSYGYTF.

The V gene is TRBV21-1, the J gene TRBJ1-1. TRBV21-1 is a listed pseudogene. The CDR3 has 14 residues. The CDR3: CASSSMGLNTEAFF.

This rearrangement joins TRBV4-1 to TRBJ2-2; the D gene TCRdb calls, TRBD2, cannot be checked with no DNA. This CDR3 spans 16 amino acids. Germline CDR1 is MGHRA and CDR2 is YSYEKL. CDR3 in amino acids: CASSQKGGENTGELFF.

The chain couples TRBV29-1 to TRBJ2-1; TCRdb reports TRBD1, a call that lacks DNA to check it against. The CDR3 sequence is 12 residues long. Looked up from germline, CDR1 is SQVTM and CDR2 is ANQGSEA. The CDR3 is CSVPLAQDEQFF.

CDR3 protein: CASSLEGEGSSYEQYF. The chain uses TRBV7-9 and TRBJ2-7; TCRdb's D call of TRBD2 is untestable without DNA. The CDR3 covers 16 residues. Germline CDR1 SEHNR, CDR2 FQNEAQ (reference sequence).

The V call is TRBV6-2 or TRBV6-3, the J call TRBJ1-1; TCRdb's D call, TRBD1, is unchecked because there is no DNA. Germline CDR1 reads MNHEY; CDR2 reads SVGEGT. The CDR3 has 15 residues. This CDR3 is CASRFDRGPDTEAFF.

J is TRBJ2-1 and V is TRBV28; TCRdb lists TRBD1, though no DNA is available to test this call. This CDR3 comprises 15 residues. Germline CDR1 is MDHEN and CDR2 is SYDVKM. CDR3 sequence: CASSHTGQEYNEQFF.

The chain joins TRBV20-1 to TRBJ1-1. CDR3 length: 13 residues. The germline V gene encodes CDR1 DFQATT and CDR2 SNEGSKA (reference sequence). This chain's CDR3 is CSARARLNTEAFF.

The chain carries TRBV6-2 or TRBV6-3 and TRBJ2-7; the D call from TCRdb, TRBD1, cannot be confirmed without DNA. CDR1 and CDR2 from the germline V gene are MNHEY and SVGEGT. CDR3 length equals 15 residues. The CDR3: CASSYSLQGTLEQYF.

According to its frequency, this clonotype is medium-sized. This chain links TRBV7-9 with TRBJ2-5; TCRdb gives TRBD2 as the D gene, but with no DNA this cannot be confirmed. The CDR3 is made up of 14 amino acids. The germline V gene encodes CDR1 SEHNR and CDR2 FQNEAQ (reference sequence). The CDR3 protein is CASSPEGWQETQYF.

Here the CDR3 reads CASSPGTGGYNEQFF. The V call is TRBV7-9, the J call TRBJ2-1; TCRdb returns TRBD1, unconfirmable since there is no DNA. The germline gives CDR1 SEHNR, CDR2 FQNEAQ (reference sequence). The CDR3 has 15 amino acids.

The CDR3 region is CSVDMGTPTDTQYF. V is TRBV29-1 and J is TRBJ2-3. The CDR3 is 14 amino acids. Germline CDR1 SQVTM, CDR2 ANQGSEA.

The gene calls are TRBV7-9 and TRBJ1-1; the D gene TCRdb calls, TRBD1, cannot be checked with no DNA. The CDR3 totals 12 residues. Germline CDR1 is SEHNR and CDR2 is FQNEAQ (reference sequence). CDR3 protein: CASSYGAGEAFF.

The J gene is TRBJ1-1, the V gene TRBV20-1; TCRdb indicates TRBD1, and absent DNA this call remains unverified. This CDR3 has 13 amino acids. CDR1 is DFQATT and CDR2 is SNEGSKA in the germline V gene (reference sequence). CDR3 amino acids: CSAMGGRDTEAFF.

The chain is built from TRBV20-1 and TRBJ2-5. The length of the CDR3 is 15 residues. Per the germline V gene, CDR1 is DFQATT and CDR2 is SNEGSKA (reference sequence). The CDR3 here is CSAREGVYQTETQYF.

The rearrangement uses TRBV5-1 and TRBJ2-7; TCRdb picks TRBD2, but there is no DNA to check that call. Germline CDR1 and CDR2: SGHRS and YFSETQ. The CDR3 runs 15 residues. This CDR3 reads CASSLAQGHPYEQYF.

In terms of frequency, this clonotype is medium-sized (0.01 to 0.1%). The gene calls are TRBV6-4 and TRBJ1-1. The CDR3 extends over 14 amino acids. Germline V gene sequence: CDR1 MRHNA, CDR2 SNTAGT. CDR3 protein: CASSSGGINTEAFF.

The rearrangement links TRBV15 to TRBJ1-5; as DNA is missing, the TRBD1 call by TCRdb cannot be tested. The CDR3 length is 14 residues. Germline V gene data show CDR1 as LNHNV and CDR2 as YYDKDF (reference sequence). The CDR3 reads CATSRARVGQPQHF.

The chain links TRBV28 to TRBJ1-2. Per the germline V gene, CDR1 is MDHEN and CDR2 is SYDVKM. This CDR3 is built from 15 residues. CDR3 in amino acids: CASSPNRQGPAGYTF.

This sequence joins TRBV12-3 or TRBV12-4 and TRBJ1-5. CDR3 length: 12 residues. This CDR3 reads CASSLEDQPQHF.

The gene calls are TRBV15 and TRBJ1-2; TCRdb returns TRBD1, unconfirmable since there is no DNA. The CDR3 covers 13 residues. Germline assignment: CDR1 LNHNV and CDR2 YYDKDF (reference sequence). This CDR3 is CATSMTGSYGYTF.

The chain carries TRBV29-1 and TRBJ1-5; the D gene TCRdb calls, TRBD1, cannot be checked with no DNA. Germline V gives CDR1 SQVTM, CDR2 ANQGSEA. This CDR3 is 13 amino acids long. CDR3 protein: CSVGDRLNQPQHF.

The chain has TRBV3-1 and TRBJ2-2. Germline V gene lookup returns CDR1 LGHDT and CDR2 YNNKEL (reference sequence). The CDR3 is made up of 16 amino acids. The CDR3: CASSPSVDRHTGELFF.

This rearrangement joins TRBV11-2 to TRBJ1-2. From germline, CDR1 is SGHAT and CDR2 FQNNGV. The CDR3 contains 15 residues. The CDR3 here is CASSNMRPTADGYTF.

V gene TRBV7-9 combines with J gene TRBJ1-1; TCRdb's D call of TRBD1 is untestable without DNA. The germline V gene has CDR1 SEHNR and CDR2 FQNEAQ (reference sequence). The CDR3 covers 14 residues. The CDR3 reads CASSRIGQGAEAFF.

CDR3 sequence: CASSPAGANVLTF. The rearrangement uses TRBV9 and TRBJ2-6. The V gene's germline CDR1 is SGDLS and CDR2 YYNGEE. CDR3 length equals 13 residues.

The gene calls are TRBV15 and TRBJ2-7. The germline gives CDR1 LNHNV, CDR2 YYDKDF (reference sequence). The CDR3 covers 11 residues. The CDR3 sequence is CATSSLGKQYF.

This chain's CDR3 is CASSKLAGGWYNEQFF. The V gene is TRBV6-5, the J gene TRBJ2-1; the D call of TRBD2 rests on TCRdb alone, since no DNA is present to check it. Germline lookup yields CDR1 MNHEY and CDR2 SVGAGI. The CDR3 contains 16 residues.